The 29 T cell receptor beta chains reported below all come from one sample, sequenced in a study of memory CD4+ T cells and cytomegalovirus serostatus. The sort gate was single viable CD3+CD4+CD8-CD45RO+ cells for memory CD4+ T cells. This table comes from immunoSEQ multiplex PCR, and its TCRdb copy is limited to in-frame clones, with some not included. The sample shows some 67,000 clones, roughly three quarters of them seen only once. The sequencing sample was made of memory CD4+ T cells from blood. The source is an adult in good health and CMV-seropositive.

The genes are TRBV6-5 and TRBJ2-5; 7 bases are shared with TRBD1. CDR1 and CDR2 from the germline V gene are MNHEY and SVGAGI. J lost 11 bases, V lost 4 bases, and 10 bases had no gene match. CDR3 length: 13 amino acids. CDR3 sequence: CASSSTTGEKQYF. CDR3 coding DNA: TGTGCCAGCAGTTCCACCACAGGGGAGAAGCAGTACTTC.

Here the CDR3 DNA reads TGTGCCAGCTCCCCGGCAGGAGATAACTATGGCTACACCTTC. This sequence encodes CASSPAGDNYGYTF. The V and J genes are TRBV18 and TRBJ1-2; D ambiguous. CDR3 length equals 14 residues. CDR1 and CDR2 (germline): KGHSH, LQKENI. The V end lost 6 bases, the J end lost 1 base, and 12 bases lay between the germline ends. The whole variable domain, remainder taken from reference TRBV18 and TRBJ1-2, is NAGVMQNPRHLVRRRGQEARLRCSPMKGHSHVYWYRQLPEEGLKFMVYLQKENIIDESGMPKERFSAEFPKEGPSILRIQQVVRGDSAAYFCASSPAGDNYGYTFGSGTRLTVV.

The chain links TRBV5-4 to TRBJ2-2; possibly TRBD1 for D (7 bases). Germline V gene lookup returns CDR1 SGHNT and CDR2 YYREEE (reference sequence). V was pared by 5 bases and J by 4 bases, with 18 bases between. The CDR3 covers 16 residues. For the CDR3, the DNA is TGTGCCAGCAGAAGGGGGCGGGATATCGGCACCGGGGAGCTGTTTTTT. Translated, it gives CASRRGRDIGTGELFF.

V gene TRBV7-2 combines with J gene TRBJ2-5; no clear D gene. V was shortened by 1 base and J by 5 bases, with 2 bases between the two germline ends. The length of the CDR3 is 11 residues. In germline, CDR1 is SGHTA, CDR2 FQGNSA. CDR3 coding DNA: TGTGCCAGCAGCTTAGTTGAGACCCAGTACTTC. The encoded protein is CASSLVETQYF.

The gene calls are TRBV29-1 and TRBJ1-1, with D possibly TRBD1 on 5 matching bases. CDR1 SQVTM and CDR2 ANQGSEA come from the germline V gene. This CDR3 has 13 amino acids. V gave up 3 bases and J gave up 1 base, with 9 bases separating them. CDR3 residues: CSVEDGGNTEAFF. The CDR3, as DNA: TGCAGCGTTGAGGACGGGGGGAACACTGAAGCTTTCTTT.

The rearrangement uses TRBV6-4 and TRBJ1-2, with 9 bases that match TRBD1. V trimming: 11 bases; J trimming: 2 bases; junction bases outside the gene matches: 12. CDR1 and CDR2 from the germline V gene are MRHNA and SNTAGT. CDR3 length: 15 amino acids. The CDR3 here is CAEHMRDRENYGYTF. The CDR3 DNA sequence: TGTGCCGAGCACATGCGGGACAGGGAAAACTATGGCTACACCTTC.

The J gene is TRBJ1-2, the V gene TRBV9, with TRBD1 identical over 10 bases. The CDR3 extends over 15 amino acids. Trimming cost V 3 bases and J 6 bases; bases outside gene matches: 8. From germline, CDR1 is SGDLS and CDR2 YYNGEE. The CDR3 DNA follows: TGTGCCAGCAGCGGAAGACAGGGGGCGACGGATGGCTACACCTTC. This translates into CASSGRQGATDGYTF.

The chain employs TRBV7-9 and TRBJ2-1, with D possibly being TRBD2 (6 bases). Germline CDR1 is SEHNR and CDR2 is FQNEAQ (reference sequence). This CDR3 contains 15 residues. Trimming cost V 4 bases and J 6 bases, with 16 bases left between them. CDR3 region: CASSSRLEALNEQFF. Written as DNA, the CDR3 is TGTGCCAGCAGCTCACGACTAGAGGCCCTCAATGAGCAGTTCTTC.

The CDR3 nucleotides are TGTGCCAGCAGCTTGGTGGAGGGGGCTGGAAACACCATATATTTT. It codes for CASSLVEGAGNTIYF. The chain has TRBV5-6 and TRBJ1-3; a possible D gene is TRBD1 (6 bases). The CDR3 is 15 amino acids. Trimming removed 0 bases from V and 2 bases from J, with 9 bases in between. Germline lookup yields CDR1 SGHDT and CDR2 YYEEEE.

This clone was counted a few times. This chain links TRBV7-2 with TRBJ1-2, with D hard to call. CDR3 length: 12 amino acids. Looked up from germline, CDR1 is SGHTA and CDR2 is FQGNSA. V was clipped by 5 bases and J by 2 bases, with 6 bases between them. The CDR3 bases are TGTGCCAGCAGCATGGCGAACTATGGCTACACCTTC. As protein: CASSMANYGYTF.

The CDR3 bases are TGTGCCAGCAGCTCCACTAGTAGCGACTACAATGAGCAGTTCTTC. Translated, it gives CASSSTSSDYNEQFF. This rearrangement joins TRBV7-2 to TRBJ2-1, with D possibly matching TRBD2 (5 bases). This CDR3 spans 15 amino acids. Germline V CDR1 and CDR2: SGHTA, FQGNSA. V lost 4 bases to trimming and J lost 3 bases, with 13 bases between them.

The V and J genes are TRBV13 and TRBJ2-5, with 7 positions matching TRBD1. The CDR3 covers 16 residues. V lost 1 base to trimming and J lost 2 bases; unmatched junction nucleotides: 7. Germline-derived CDR1 and CDR2 are PRHDT and FYEKMQ (reference sequence). In DNA, the CDR3 is TGTGCCAGCAGCTTAGCGACAGGGCGAGGGCAAGAGACCCAGTACTTC. Protein product: CASSLATGRGQETQYF.

The CDR3 region has the DNA TGTGCCAGCAGCTTAACGACTAGCAATGAGCAGTTCTTC. It specifies CASSLTTSNEQFF. The chain is built from TRBV7-3 and TRBJ2-1; possibly TRBD2 for D (6 bases). CDR1 and CDR2 from the germline V gene are SGHTA and FQGTGA. V lost 0 bases and J lost 6, with 6 bases in between. The CDR3 totals 13 residues. Complete variable domain (other parts from reference TRBV7-3 and TRBJ2-1): GAGVSQTPSNKVTEKGKYVELRCDPISGHTALYWYRQSLGQGPEFLIYFQGTGAADDSGLPNDRFFAVRPEGSVSTLKIQRTERGDSAVYLCASSLTTSNEQFFGPGTRLTVL.

The gene calls are TRBV2 and TRBJ1-2; D may be TRBD1 (5 bases). This CDR3 contains 12 residues. V lost 5 bases, J lost 2 bases, and 6 bases lay in between. Germline-derived CDR1 and CDR2 are SNHLY and FYNNEI. This chain's CDR3 is CASSSGNYGYTF. For the CDR3, the DNA is TGTGCCAGCAGTTCAGGGAACTATGGCTACACCTTC.

This clone was observed once. V and J are TRBV4-1 and TRBJ1-5, with a weak D call TRBD1 (5 bases). V was shortened by 3 bases and J by 0 bases, with 18 bases between the two germline ends. In germline, CDR1 is MGHRA, CDR2 YSYEKL. The CDR3 contains 18 residues. The CDR3 loop is CASSHPPRRDVSNQPQHF. The CDR3 DNA is TGCGCCAGCAGCCATCCACCCCGCCGGGACGTTAGCAATCAGCCCCAGCATTTT.

J is TRBJ2-6 and V is TRBV7-9; 12 nucleotides match TRBD1. Germline V gives CDR1 SEHNR, CDR2 FQNEAQ (reference sequence). The ends lost 2 bases at V and 2 bases at J; junction bases unmatched: 7. The CDR3 is 19 amino acids. The CDR3 DNA reads as TGTGCCAGCAGCTTACGGGGAGGGACAGGGGGCGCTGGGGCCAACGTCCTGACTTTC. This codes for CASSLRGGTGGAGANVLTF.

The chain has TRBV9 and TRBJ2-2; D perhaps matches TRBD1 (6 bases). CDR3 length equals 13 residues. The V end lost 0 bases, the J end lost 7 bases, and 7 bases lay between the germline ends. Per the germline V gene, CDR1 is SGDLS and CDR2 is YYNGEE. The CDR3 DNA follows: TGTGCCAGCAGCGTAGCAGGGGTCGGGGAGCTGTTTTTT. Its translation: CASSVAGVGELFF. The full variable domain, in which reference TRBV9 and TRBJ2-2 provide the parts outside the CDR3, is DSGVTQTPKHLITATGQRVTLRCSPRSGDLSVYWYQQSLDQGLQFLIQYYNGEERAKGNILERFSAQQFPDLHSELNLSSLELGDSALYFCASSVAGVGELFFGEGSRLTVL.

This sequence joins TRBV7-9 and TRBJ2-5; D unresolved. CDR3 length equals 13 residues. Trimming left V 7 bases short and J 5 bases short, with 14 bases between. Germline values: CDR1 SEHNR, CDR2 FQNEAQ (reference sequence). The DNA of the CDR3 is TGTGCCAGCACCCGGACCTCGGGTGAGACCCAGTACTTC. The encoded protein is CASTRTSGETQYF.

This chain connects TRBV5-6 to TRBJ1-5; TRBD1 matches 9 bases. J was trimmed by 5 bases and V by 5 bases; bases with no gene match: 8. This CDR3 region has 15 residues. Germline assignment: CDR1 SGHDT and CDR2 YYEEEE. The CDR3 DNA is TGTGCCAGCAGTTGGGGACAGGGTGACGATCAGCCCCAGCATTTT. Translation gives CASSWGQGDDQPQHF.

The rearrangement links TRBV15 to TRBJ2-2; TRBD1 matches 10 bases. This CDR3 region has 18 residues. The trim removed 0 bases at V and 7 bases at J, leaving 11 bases unmatched. CDR1 and CDR2 (germline): LNHNV, YYDKDF (reference sequence). CDR3 region: CATSRDGRQGAWDGELFF. Here the CDR3 DNA reads TGTGCCACCAGCAGAGATGGCCGACAGGGGGCCTGGGACGGGGAGCTGTTTTTT.

The chain carries TRBV4-3 and TRBJ1-2; TRBD1 aligns across 8 bases. The germline V gene has CDR1 LGHNA and CDR2 YSLEER. The CDR3 has 15 residues. The J segment lost 7 bases and the V segment lost 1 base, leaving 8 bases of the junction unmatched. DNA of the CDR3: TGCGCCAGCAGCCAAGGGGCAGGGGGCAACGGTGGCTACACCTTC. It translates to CASSQGAGGNGGYTF.

The genes are TRBV27 and TRBJ2-7, with D possibly TRBD1 on 7 matching bases. Germline assignment: CDR1 MNHEY and CDR2 SMNVEV (reference sequence). This CDR3 has 16 amino acids. With 3 bases removed from V and 6 bases from J, the gap between germline ends came to 21 bases. The CDR3 region has the DNA TGTGCCAGCAGTTTCGAAGGGGGCGCGGGGAACTCCGAGCAGTACTTC. It is translated as CASSFEGGAGNSEQYF.

V is TRBV11-1 and J is TRBJ2-3; 9 positions agree with TRBD2. J lost 5 bases, V lost 1 base, and 10 bases had no gene match. The CDR3 consists of 17 residues. The germline gives CDR1 SGHAT, CDR2 FQDESV (reference sequence). The CDR3 DNA follows: TGTGCCAGCAGCTTAGTACCCCCTAGCGGGAAGGTAGATACGCAGTATTTT. Translation: CASSLVPPSGKVDTQYF.

The chain links TRBV13 to TRBJ2-7, with 7 bases lining up with TRBD1. The V segment lost 5 bases and the J segment 3 bases; nucleotides outside the gene matches: 7. CDR3 length: 14 amino acids. CDR1 PRHDT and CDR2 FYEKMQ come from the germline V gene (reference sequence). The CDR3 spells CASSHGQAFYEQYF. CDR3 in DNA: TGTGCCAGCAGCCACGGACAGGCCTTCTACGAGCAGTACTTC.

The J gene is TRBJ2-3, the V gene TRBV7-2, with 9 bases identical to TRBD2. This CDR3 spans 18 amino acids. V shed 1 base and J 0 bases; nucleotides not matched to a gene: 8. CDR1 and CDR2 (germline): SGHTA, FQGNSA. Written as DNA, the CDR3 is TGTGCCAGCAGCTTAGTAGTGGCGGGGGGGTTTAGCACAGATACGCAGTATTTT. Translated, it gives CASSLVVAGGFSTDTQYF.

The gene calls are TRBV4-1 and TRBJ2-7; no definite D call. CDR1 is MGHRA and CDR2 is YSYEKL in the germline V gene. This CDR3 spans 15 amino acids. V lost 0 bases to trimming and J lost 0 bases, with 9 bases between them. The CDR3 here is CASSQEDFSSYEQYF. CDR3 in DNA: TGCGCCAGCAGCCAAGAAGACTTCAGCTCCTACGAGCAGTACTTC.

This chain uses TRBV18 with TRBJ2-7; D is uncertain. The CDR3 has 13 amino acids. Trimming shortened V by 1 base and J by 6 bases, and 10 bases separated the two germline ends. Germline CDR1 KGHSH, CDR2 LQKENI. The CDR3: CASSPQPLPEQYF. The DNA for the CDR3 is TGTGCCAGCTCACCACAACCCCTACCCGAGCAGTACTTC.

The rearrangement joins TRBV28 to TRBJ1-5, with 8 bases lining up with TRBD1. This CDR3 comprises 15 residues. J gave up 6 bases and V 6 bases, and 10 bases lay outside the gene matches. Germline V lookup: CDR1 MDHEN, CDR2 SYDVKM. The CDR3 loop is CASRSEDRAGQPQHF. Written as DNA, the CDR3 is TGTGCCAGCAGATCCGAGGACAGGGCCGGTCAGCCCCAGCATTTT.

The chain combines TRBV7-2 with TRBJ2-7; D may correspond to TRBD1 or TRBD2 (5 bases each). The CDR3 covers 14 residues. Germline CDR1 SGHTA, CDR2 FQGNSA. V gave up 3 bases and J gave up 5 bases, with 14 bases separating them. This CDR3 is CASSFKSQGHEQYF. CDR3 coding DNA: TGTGCCAGCAGCTTTAAATCCCAGGGACACGAGCAGTACTTC.